The sequence of this T cell receptor (beta chain) was determined in a study of blood T cell repertoires in COVID-19. CDR1 is SGHAT and CDR2 is FQNNGV in the germline V gene. This CDR3 spans 16 amino acids. V dropped 6 bases and J dropped 0; count of bases not matched to a gene: 7. As processed by the authors: Nucleated cell counts were estimated from reference gene primer amplification. The data were produced by immunoSEQ multiplex PCR, yet TCRdb's version contains in-frame clones alone and is incomplete. The DNA gave D and trimming, while V, J and clone size come from that table. The data hold 100,000 to 150,000 clones, with around 89% observed a single time.

The source of this sequence is a man aged 50 or older with active or convalescent COVID-19. The sequencing input was peripheral blood. The chain couples TRBV11-2 to TRBJ2-3, with 9 bases identical to TRBD2. CDR3 nucleotide sequence: TGTGCCAGCAGTATTCTAGCGGGGACTAGCACAGATACGCAGTATTTT. Protein: CASSILAGTSTDTQYF.